The rows below give T cell receptor beta chains drawn from one sample of a study of blood T cells in healthy people across ages. MiXCR, applied by TCRdb to the 5' RACE reads, yields one record per CDR3 protein. Of hundreds of thousands of distinct CDR3 sequences in the sample, over 20% were seen once. Input material: blood. These receptors all stem from a man in his 70s in good health. Each CDR3 is given with its conserved first and last residue. D genes are given only for firm matches. Not every row has a clone size; where given, it reads once, few, many or a size class.

>TRBV10-3|TRBJ2-2|.|TRBD2
CAIMEREGRTGELFF
TGTGCCATCATGGAGCGGGAGGGCCGCACCGGGGAGCTGTTTTTT
>TRBV7-2|TRBJ1-5|few|.
CASSLGPTNQPQHF
TGTGCCAGCAGCTTAGGGCCGACGAATCAGCCCCAGCATTTT
>TRBV20-1|TRBJ2-3|.|TRBD2
CRVLAGNTQYF
TGCAGAGTACTAGCGGGAAATACGCAGTATTTT
>TRBV28|TRBJ2-7|.|.
CASNPIVGLLSYEQYF
TGTGCCAGCAACCCTATCGTCGGATTGCTCAGCTACGAGCAGTACTTC
>TRBV5-1|TRBJ2-7|.|TRBD2
CASSFTGTRVNEQYF
TGCGCCAGCAGCTTTACCGGGACTAGGGTAAACGAGCAGTACTTC
>TRBV10-3|TRBJ2-1|few|TRBD2
CAISDPGLEEQFF
TGTGCCATCAGTGACCCGGGACTAGAGGAGCAGTTCTTC
>TRBV12-3/TRBV12-4|TRBJ1-1|.|.
CASSAGPNTEAFF
TGTGCCAGCAGTGCGGGTCCGAACACTGAAGCTTTCTTT
>TRBV20-1|TRBJ2-5|.|TRBD2
CSAAGLAEETQYF
TGCAGTGCTGCTGGACTAGCGGAAGAGACCCAGTACTTC
>TRBV5-5|TRBJ1-6|few|TRBD1
CASRRDSNNSPLHF
TGTGCCAGCAGGAGGGACAGCAATAATTCACCCCTCCACTTT
>TRBV5-1|TRBJ1-2|few|.
CASAGTSNYGYTF
TGCGCCAGCGCCGGGACATCTAACTATGGCTACACCTTC
>TRBV20-1|TRBJ2-5|few|.
CSARVGAAPQETQYF
TGCAGTGCTCGGGTGGGGGCGGCCCCGCAAGAGACCCAGTACTTC
>TRBV28|TRBJ2-4|many|.
CASCGALAKNIQYF
TGTGCCTCATGCGGGGCCCTAGCCAAAAACATTCAGTACTTC
>TRBV20-1|TRBJ2-1|few|TRBD2
CSARDWTSGYNEQFF
TGCAGTGCTAGAGATTGGACTAGCGGATACAATGAGCAGTTCTTC
>TRBV18|TRBJ1-1|many|.
CASSPPMGLSEAFF
TGTGCCAGCTCACCACCAATGGGCCTGAGTGAAGCTTTCTTT
>TRBV15|TRBJ2-7|.|.
CAVGVADFSYEQYF
TGTGCTGTTGGAGTAGCGGACTTTTCCTACGAGCAGTACTTC
>TRBV20-1|TRBJ1-2|many|TRBD1
CSASWGTDVITF
TGCAGTGCTAGTTGGGGGACAGACGTTATCACCTTC
>TRBV14|TRBJ2-1|few|TRBD2
CASKEREDPYNEQFF
TGTGCCAGTAAAGAGCGGGAGGACCCCTACAATGAGCAGTTCTTC
>TRBV5-1|TRBJ2-5|.|TRBD2
CASSASTSVETQYF
TGCGCCAGCTCAGCATCGACTAGCGTAGAGACCCAGTACTTC
>TRBV29-1|TRBJ2-5|few|.
CSVDTGQETQYF
TGCAGCGTTGACACAGGCCAAGAGACCCAGTACTTC
>TRBV13|TRBJ2-1|.|TRBD2
CASSLLAGGPVEQFF
TGTGCCAGCAGCTTATTAGCGGGAGGGCCAGTCGAGCAGTTCTTC
>TRBV5-5|TRBJ2-1|few|.
CASSVQGGTYNEQFF
TGTGCCAGCAGCGTACAGGGGGGGACCTACAATGAGCAGTTCTTC
>TRBV20-1|TRBJ2-3|.|.
CSAKPSGGFSYTQYF
TGCAGTGCTAAACCTTCCGGGGGATTTTCATATACGCAGTATTTT
>TRBV20-1|TRBJ1-5|.|.
CSARDTGGGNQPQHF
TGCAGTGCTAGAGATACGGGGGGCGGCAATCAGCCCCAGCATTTT
>TRBV7-9|TRBJ2-5|.|.
CASSPLGAETQYF
TGTGCCAGCAGCCCACTTGGCGCGGAGACCCAGTACTTC
>TRBV5-1|TRBJ2-7|.|.
CASSLVAGISYEQYF
TGCGCCAGCAGCTTGGTCGCAGGGATCTCCTACGAGCAGTACTTC
>TRBV3-1|TRBJ2-7|many|.
CASSQSGRWQYF
TGTGCCAGCAGCCAATCAGGGCGGTGGCAGTACTTC
>TRBV20-1|TRBJ2-5|few|.
CSAPRTDQETQYF
TGCAGTGCCCCGAGGACAGACCAAGAGACCCAGTACTTC
>TRBV2|TRBJ1-5|.|TRBD1
CASSYGQGNQPQHF
TGTGCCAGCAGTTATGGACAGGGCAATCAGCCCCAGCATTTT